This is a list of T cell receptor beta chains from one sample in a study of molecular identifiers for immune sequencing clone quantification. TCRdb processed the PCR reads anew with MiXCR; each CDR3 protein has one entry. The sample lists some 680,000 distinct CDR3 sequences, roughly 25% occurring once. The sequencing input was naive CD8+ T cells from blood, with Jurkat cell RNA spiked in. The receptors here all came from a human donor in good health. Some libraries in this study had Jurkat cell RNA spiked in. Both conserved end residues are part of each CDR3. D genes are given only for firm matches. Expanded clones are given a class, and other clones once, few, many or no size at all.

j_gene	d_gene	v_gene	abundance	CDR3aa	CDR3nt
TRBJ2-2	-	TRBV13	few	CASSLGAPPFTGELFF	TGTGCCAGCAGCCTGGGGGCCCCGCCATTCACCGGGGAGCTGTTTTTT
TRBJ1-2	-	TRBV19	few	CASSPDSYYGYTF	TGTGCCAGTAGTCCGGACAGCTATTATGGCTACACCTTC
TRBJ2-7	-	TRBV7-9	-	CASSTHGTGAFYEQYF	TGTGCCAGCAGCACACATGGGACCGGGGCTTTCTACGAGCAGTACTTC
TRBJ2-7	-	TRBV30	many	CAWSVRGEQYF	TGTGCCTGGAGTGTCCGTGGCGAGCAGTACTTC
TRBJ2-7	-	TRBV6-5	-	CASSPGGWYERYF	TGTGCCAGCAGCCCCGGGGGTTGGTACGAGCGGTACTTC
TRBJ1-2	-	TRBV12-3/TRBV12-4	-	CASSLGGIGYTF	TGTGCCAGCAGTTTAGGTGGCATTGGCTACACCTTC
TRBJ2-6	-	TRBV27	few	CASSGDVANVLTF	TGTGCCAGCTCCGGTGACGTGGCCAACGTCCTGACTTTC
TRBJ1-1	-	TRBV27	-	CANRLQGLTEAFF	TGTGCCAACAGGTTACAGGGTTTGACTGAAGCTTTCTTT
TRBJ2-5	-	TRBV14	once	CASSQEWGEWETQYF	TGTGCCAGCAGCCAAGAGTGGGGGGAATGGGAGACCCAGTACTTC
TRBJ2-7	-	TRBV2	-	CASSGRVSYEQYF	TGTGCCAGCAGTGGTCGGGTGAGCTACGAGCAGTACTTC
TRBJ2-3	-	TRBV20-1	few	CSATDFDLVDTQYF	TGCAGTGCTACAGACTTTGATTTAGTAGATACGCAGTATTTT
TRBJ2-7	-	TRBV7-2	-	CASSLALEQYF	TGTGCCAGCAGCCTAGCGTTAGAGCAGTACTTC
TRBJ2-7	-	TRBV5-6	many	CASSLERDEQYF	TGTGCCAGCAGCTTGGAGAGAGACGAGCAGTACTTC
TRBJ2-7	-	TRBV28	-	CASSSRLSSYEQCF	TGTGCCAGCAGTTCCCGCTTATCTTCCTACGAGCAGTGCTTC
TRBJ2-3	-	TRBV5-4	many	CASSPPGPTVSDTQYF	TGTGCCAGCAGCCCACCGGGCCCAACCGTATCAGATACGCAGTATTTT
TRBJ1-4	-	TRBV9	few	CASSTYGATNEKLFF	TGTGCCAGCAGCACGTATGGGGCAACTAATGAAAAACTGTTTTTT
TRBJ2-3	TRBD1	TRBV7-2	many	CASAPGQGGLDTQYF	TGTGCCAGCGCGCCAGGACAGGGGGGATTAGATACGCAGTATTTT
TRBJ2-1	-	TRBV5-4	-	CASSRIGEGRNEQFF	TGTGCCAGCAGCCGAATCGGAGAGGGCCGGAATGAGCAGTTCTTC
TRBJ2-1	-	TRBV11-2	many	CASSLPPGRVEDNEQFF	TGTGCCAGCAGCTTACCCCCCGGCAGGGTGGAGGATAATGAGCAGTTCTTC
TRBJ2-5	-	TRBV27	many	CASRSSANYQETQYF	TGTGCCAGCAGATCTAGCGCTAATTACCAAGAGACCCAGTACTTC
TRBJ1-5	TRBD1	TRBV27	few	CASSSRMVQGANQPQHF	TGTGCCAGCAGTTCCCGAATGGTGCAGGGGGCCAATCAGCCCCAGCATTTT
TRBJ2-3	TRBD1	TRBV6-2/TRBV6-3	-	CASSRTGSSTDTQYF	TGTGCCAGCAGTAGGACAGGGTCTAGCACAGATACGCAGTATTTT
TRBJ1-1	TRBD1	TRBV6-5	-	CASSHLGQSEAFF	TGTGCCAGCAGTCACCTGGGACAGTCAGAAGCTTTCTTT
TRBJ2-2	TRBD1	TRBV12-3/TRBV12-4	-	CASSETGAGAGELFF	TGTGCCAGCAGTGAGACAGGGGCTGGAGCCGGGGAGCTGTTTTTT
TRBJ2-5	-	TRBV21-1	-	CASSKVRTAAKETQYF	TGTGCCAGCAGCAAAGTTCGGACAGCGGCGAAAGAGACCCAGTACTTC
TRBJ1-2	-	TRBV7-9	many	CASSLEVYGYTF	TGTGCCAGCAGCTTAGAAGTCTATGGCTACACCTTC
TRBJ2-7	TRBD1	TRBV6-1	few	CASSDPDRGLNNVYEQYF	TGTGCCAGCAGTGACCCAGACAGGGGGCTTAATAATGTTTACGAGCAGTACTTC